A single sample gave rise to the 32 T cell receptor beta chains below, sequenced in a study of blood T cell repertoires in COVID-19. The assay was immunoSEQ multiplex PCR, and TCRdb's table has in-frame clones only and misses some. The sample has tens of thousands of clones, around 90% seen once; the top ten hold roughly 5.4%. Sequencing input: peripheral blood. Source of these receptors: a man between 60 and 75 years old with acute or convalescent COVID-19.

The chain couples TRBV27 to TRBJ2-1; D is uncertain. The germline V gene encodes CDR1 MNHEY and CDR2 SMNVEV (reference sequence). This CDR3 has 19 amino acids. Deletions cut 4 bases from V and 0 bases from J, with 22 bases between. CDR3 region: CASSSPREAHSSSYNEQFF. In nucleotides, the CDR3 is TGTGCCAGCAGTTCCCCCCGCGAGGCCCACTCGAGCTCCTACAATGAGCAGTTCTTC.

The V call is TRBV7-9, the J call TRBJ1-2; 8 nucleotides match TRBD1. With V trimmed by 0 bases and J by 8 bases, 8 bases remained unmatched. This CDR3 spans 15 amino acids. Germline loops: CDR1 SEHNR, CDR2 FQNEAQ (reference sequence). The CDR3 DNA reads TGTGCCAGCAGCTTAGCAGCCCCGACAGGGGAAGGCTACACCTTC. It encodes CASSLAAPTGEGYTF.

As for this clone: Other DNA sequences in the sample encode the same CDR3. The chain recombines TRBV5-4 with TRBJ2-1; D not certain. The CDR3 has 13 residues. Trimming removed 4 bases at V and 6 bases at J, with 11 bases between. Per germline, CDR1 SGHNT and CDR2 YYREEE (reference sequence). The CDR3 spells CASSMGTVNEQFF. The DNA of the CDR3 is TGTGCCAGCAGCATGGGAACAGTCAATGAGCAGTTCTTC.

For the CDR3, the DNA is TGTGCCAGCAGCCAAGATAGGGGAGGGAACACTGAAGCTTTCTTT. Its protein is CASSQDRGGNTEAFF. The chain couples TRBV3-1 (or the pseudogene TRBV3-2) to TRBJ1-1; D may be TRBD1 (5 bases). The germline CDR1 and CDR2 sequences are LGHDT and YNNKEL (reference sequence). V was pared by 0 bases and J by 1 base, with 9 bases between. The length of the CDR3 is 15 residues.

The gene calls are TRBV7-9 and TRBJ2-3; perhaps TRBD2 as D (7 bases). The germline V gene encodes CDR1 SEHNR and CDR2 FQNEAQ (reference sequence). Between the trimmed V and J ends, which lost 7 bases and 6 bases, there was a span of 14 bases. This CDR3 has 13 residues. The CDR3, as DNA: TGTGCCAGCACCCCTGGGGGGGCCGATACGCAGTATTTT. Its protein product is CASTPGGADTQYF.

This chain uses TRBV5-4 with TRBJ1-2; D is possibly TRBD1 (5 bases). Trimming removed 3 bases from V and 8 bases from J, with 17 bases in between. The CDR3 covers 14 residues. CDR1 and CDR2 (germline): SGHNT, YYREEE (reference sequence). The CDR3 nucleotides are TGTGCCAGCAGCTCTCCCGGGGAGGGGACGGGCTACACCTTC. This codes for CASSSPGEGTGYTF.

This clone was recorded only once. The V call is TRBV7-9, the J call TRBJ2-3; 8 nucleotides match TRBD2. CDR3 length: 14 residues. CDR1 is SEHNR and CDR2 is FQNEAQ in the germline V gene (reference sequence). J gave up 3 bases and V 4 bases, and 3 bases lay outside the gene matches. The CDR3 DNA sequence: TGTGCCAGCAGCTGGGGCGGGAGGACAGATACGCAGTATTTT. Amino acids: CASSWGGRTDTQYF.

This clone occurred once. The chain is built from TRBV4-3 and TRBJ2-3; possibly TRBD2 for D (7 bases). This CDR3 has 19 residues. The V end was cut by 3 bases, the J end by 4 bases, with 26 bases between. Germline V gives CDR1 LGHNA, CDR2 YSLEER. CDR3 sequence reads: CASSHALVGGGPSADTQYF. The DNA of the CDR3 is TGCGCCAGCAGCCACGCTCTTGTGGGAGGGGGGCCTTCGGCAGATACGCAGTATTTT.

The gene calls are TRBV29-1 and TRBJ2-1; 9 positions match TRBD2. The V segment lost 6 bases and the J segment 4 bases; nucleotides outside the gene matches: 7. CDR1 is SQVTM and CDR2 is ANQGSEA in the germline V gene. This CDR3 has 14 amino acids. In nucleotides, the CDR3 is TGCAGCGTAGCAACTAGCGGGTCTTACAATGAGCAGTTCTTC. It codes for CSVATSGSYNEQFF.

This clone came up a few times. The chain uses TRBV5-1 and TRBJ1-1; D unclear. Germline assignment: CDR1 SGHRS and CDR2 YFSETQ. With 4 bases removed from V and 9 bases from J, the gap between germline ends came to 10 bases. The CDR3 length is 11 residues. CDR3 nucleotides: TGCGCCAGCAGCCATGGGAGGCAAGCTTTCTTT. Translated, it gives CASSHGRQAFF.

V is TRBV12-5 and J is TRBJ1-5; D not resolved. Trimming removed 7 bases at V and 7 bases at J, with 14 bases between. Germline V CDR1 and CDR2: LGHNT, FRNRAP. The CDR3 loop spans 13 amino acids. DNA for the CDR3: TGTGCTAGTGCCCTTGGCGGATACCAGCCCCAGCATTTT. It codes for CASALGGYQPQHF. The full variable domain, completed using reference TRBV12-5 and TRBJ1-5, is DARVTQTPRHKVTEMGQEVTMRCQPILGHNTVFWYRQTMMQGLELLAYFRNRAPLDDSGMPKDRFSAEMPDATLATLKIQPSEPRDSAVYFCASALGGYQPQHFGDGTRLSIL.

The table lists this clone with a count of one. The rearrangement uses TRBV30 and TRBJ1-6; 8 positions agree with TRBD1. The germline CDR1 and CDR2 sequences are GTSNPN and SVGIG (reference sequence). The CDR3 has 14 amino acids. V shed 0 bases and J 11 bases; nucleotides not matched to a gene: 6. In DNA form, the CDR3 reads TGTGCCTGGAGTGTGCGGACAGGGAATACACCCCTCCACTTT. Residues: CAWSVRTGNTPLHF.

By share, this clone counts as medium-sized. The rearrangement joins TRBV10-1 to TRBJ2-7; TRBD2 might be the D (5 bases). With 2 bases removed from V and 6 bases from J, the gap between germline ends came to 14 bases. Germline V gene data show CDR1 as WNHNN and CDR2 as SYGVQD (reference sequence). This CDR3 region has 14 residues. The CDR3 DNA follows: TGCGCCAGCAGTGAGACCCGGGGTACCGCCGAGCAGTACTTC. Protein: CASSETRGTAEQYF.

This clone was recorded once. The chain employs TRBV15 and TRBJ1-5; 9 positions match TRBD1. Germline V lookup: CDR1 LNHNV, CDR2 YYDKDF (reference sequence). The V gene end was trimmed by 8 bases and the J gene end by 5 bases; junction bases not matched to a gene: 16. The CDR3 is 17 amino acids. The CDR3 region is CATPIRPGQGLHQPQHF. The CDR3 DNA reads as TGTGCCACCCCCATTAGGCCGGGACAGGGTCTCCATCAGCCCCAGCATTTT.

The V gene is TRBV7-2, the J gene TRBJ2-7, with D possibly TRBD2 on 6 matching bases. The CDR3 consists of 16 residues. Germline assignment: CDR1 SGHTA and CDR2 FQGNSA. Trimming left V 7 bases short and J 2 bases short, with 21 bases between. CDR3 in amino acids: CASMVAVGSPAYEQYF. Written as DNA, the CDR3 is TGTGCCAGCATGGTGGCGGTCGGGAGCCCTGCCTACGAGCAGTACTTC.

This clone has a handful of counts. J is TRBJ2-1 and V is TRBV7-8; 8 nucleotides align to TRBD2. The V and J ends lost 5 bases and 4 bases, in that order; junction bases with no gene match: 13. This CDR3 comprises 17 residues. Germline values: CDR1 SGHVS, CDR2 FQNEAQ. CDR3 region: CASSARYLAGLYNEQFF. The CDR3 region has the DNA TGTGCCAGCAGCGCCCGGTATTTAGCGGGGCTTTACAATGAGCAGTTCTTC.

The chain carries TRBV30 and TRBJ2-5; 7 nucleotides line up with TRBD1. The CDR3 has 16 amino acids. V was pared by 0 bases and J by 2 bases, with 9 bases of the junction left unmatched. The germline CDR1 and CDR2 sequences are GTSNPN and SVGIG (reference sequence). The chain's CDR3 is CAWSVIQGVRQETQYF. The CDR3 DNA reads TGTGCCTGGAGTGTAATCCAGGGGGTACGACAAGAGACCCAGTACTTC.

The J gene is TRBJ2-5, the V gene TRBV18; 10 nucleotides agree with TRBD1. The CDR3 extends over 15 amino acids. With 1 base clipped from V and 5 bases from J, the junction kept 4 bases outside the gene matches. The germline V gene has CDR1 KGHSH and CDR2 LQKENI. The CDR3 loop reads CASSPRDRGIETQYF. The DNA of the CDR3 is TGTGCCAGCTCACCACGGGACAGGGGTATCGAGACCCAGTACTTC.

This chain connects TRBV5-1 to TRBJ1-2; tentatively, D is TRBD1 (6 bases). CDR3 length: 14 amino acids. CDR1 SGHRS and CDR2 YFSETQ come from the germline V gene. V dropped 0 bases and J dropped 7 bases, with 13 bases sitting between them. The CDR3 region has the DNA TGCGCCAGCAGCTTGGCTACAGGGTTGATTGGCTACACCTTC. This codes for CASSLATGLIGYTF.

The rearrangement links TRBV19 to TRBJ2-2, with D perhaps TRBD2 (5 bases). CDR3 length: 24 residues. Germline lookup yields CDR1 LNHDA and CDR2 SQIVND (reference sequence). V lost 1 base, J lost 2 bases, and 35 bases lay in between. In DNA, the CDR3 is TGTGCCAGTAGTATAGCCCCCAACCGCCTCGCGCCGGGAAACCTCAGGTACAACACCGGGGAGCTGTTTTTT. Its translation: CASSIAPNRLAPGNLRYNTGELFF.

This chain links TRBV4-3 with TRBJ2-1; 9 nucleotides match TRBD2. V shed 2 bases, J shed 5 bases, and the junction held 7 bases outside the gene matches. The CDR3 totals 16 residues. Germline V gives CDR1 LGHNA, CDR2 YSLEER. This CDR3 is CASSQWRGGQDNEQFF. CDR3 sequence (DNA): TGCGCCAGCAGCCAATGGCGGGGGGGCCAAGACAATGAGCAGTTCTTC.

The chain recombines TRBV2 with TRBJ1-1; no firm D call. The length of the CDR3 is 15 residues. The V gene's germline CDR1 is SNHLY and CDR2 FYNNEI. Trimming pared 6 bases from V and 5 bases from J, leaving 19 bases between. The CDR3 is CASRANWGTGTEAFF. In DNA form, the CDR3 reads TGTGCCAGCAGGGCCAATTGGGGTACGGGGACTGAAGCTTTCTTT.

The V and J genes are TRBV6-5 and TRBJ1-1, with D tentatively TRBD1 (5 bases). Trimming removed 5 bases from V and 0 bases from J, with 10 bases in between. Germline CDR1 MNHEY, CDR2 SVGAGI. The CDR3 is 14 residues long. The CDR3 here is CASSRQTLNTEAFF. The CDR3 DNA reads TGTGCCAGCAGTCGACAGACTTTGAACACTGAAGCTTTCTTT.

The chain carries TRBV13 and TRBJ2-3, with D maybe TRBD2 (5 bases). This CDR3 contains 16 residues. Germline V gives CDR1 PRHDT, CDR2 FYEKMQ (reference sequence). Trimming shortened V by 5 bases and J by 2 bases, and 17 bases separated the two germline ends. The CDR3 nucleotides are TGTGCCAGCAGCGCCAGGACTGTACTAGACACAGATACGCAGTATTTT. This encodes CASSARTVLDTDTQYF. Full variable domain (missing parts from reference TRBV13 and TRBJ2-3): AAGVIQSPRHLIKEKRETATLKCYPIPRHDTVYWYQQGPGQDPQFLISFYEKMQSDKGSIPDRFSAQQFSDYHSELNMSSLELGDSALYFCASSARTVLDTDTQYFGPGTRLTVL.

This clone has a single count. The V call is TRBV18, the J call TRBJ1-5; D remains ambiguous. From germline, CDR1 is KGHSH and CDR2 LQKENI. Trimming cost V 6 bases and J 2 bases, with 11 bases left between them. The CDR3 consists of 14 residues. The CDR3 region is CASSPRGGNQPQHF. CDR3 bases: TGTGCCAGCTCTCCTCGGGGTGGCAATCAGCCCCAGCATTTT.

For the CDR3, the DNA is TGTGCCAGCAGCTTAGACAGGGGGCTGAGGGTAGCCAAAAACATTCAGTACTTC. This encodes CASSLDRGLRVAKNIQYF. V gene TRBV7-9 combines with J gene TRBJ2-4, with 9 positions matching TRBD1. V lost 1 base to trimming and J lost 0 bases; unmatched junction nucleotides: 7. This CDR3 spans 18 amino acids. The germline V gene encodes CDR1 SEHNR and CDR2 FQNEAQ (reference sequence). Complete variable domain (other parts from reference TRBV7-9 and TRBJ2-4): DTGVSQNPRHKITKRGQNVTFRCDPISEHNRLYWYRQTLGQGPEFLTYFQNEAQLEKSRLLSDRFSAERPKGSFSTLEIQRTEQGDSAMYLCASSLDRGLRVAKNIQYFGAGTRLSVL.

V gene TRBV6-5 combines with J gene TRBJ2-2, with 10 bases lining up with TRBD2. The germline CDR1 and CDR2 sequences are MNHEY and SVGAGI. V gave up 6 bases and J gave up 1 base; unmatched junction bases: 2. The CDR3 length is 15 residues. CDR3 sequence: CASRAGGWNTGELFF. The CDR3 nucleotides read TGTGCCAGCAGAGCGGGGGGGTGGAACACCGGGGAGCTGTTTTTT.

The CDR3 loop is CAWGETVSRYGYTF. The CDR3 DNA reads as TGTGCCTGGGGCGAAACGGTATCCCGCTATGGCTACACCTTC. The chain links TRBV30 to TRBJ1-2, with unresolved D. V lost 5 bases, J lost 4 bases, and 17 bases lay in between. CDR1 is GTSNPN, CDR2 SVGIG, per germline (reference sequence). CDR3 length equals 14 residues.

This clone has only a few counts. This chain uses TRBV9 with TRBJ1-1; the D is unclear. Germline V CDR1 and CDR2: SGDLS, YYNGEE. The CDR3 consists of 14 residues. The V end was cut by 3 bases, the J end by 1 base, with 10 bases between. CDR3 DNA sequence: TGTGCCAGCAGCGCCCGGGAGGCGAACACTGAAGCTTTCTTT. Residues: CASSAREANTEAFF.

The CDR3 coding sequence is TGCGCCAGCAGCTTGAGTACAGGGTTAACGGCGTCACCCCTCCACTTT. This sequence encodes CASSLSTGLTASPLHF. The chain is built from TRBV5-1 and TRBJ1-6; tentatively, D is TRBD1 (6 bases). The germline V and J ends were trimmed by 1 base and 10 bases, with 18 bases remaining between them. CDR3 length equals 16 residues. CDR1 and CDR2 (germline): SGHRS, YFSETQ.

The chain links TRBV6-1 to TRBJ1-6; tentative D call: TRBD1 (6 bases). The CDR3 is 16 amino acids. V was clipped by 6 bases and J by 1 base, with 13 bases between them. Germline V gene sequence: CDR1 MNHNS, CDR2 SASEGT. The CDR3 bases are TGTGCCAGCAGCGAAAGACAGGTATCCTATAATTCACCCCTCCACTTT. Translated, it gives CASSERQVSYNSPLHF.

The chain joins TRBV3-1 (or the pseudogene TRBV3-2) to TRBJ2-7; 13 nucleotides align to TRBD2. The CDR3 totals 18 residues. Germline CDR1 is LGHDT and CDR2 is YNNKEL (reference sequence). V lost 5 bases, J lost 2 bases, and 12 bases stayed unmatched. In nucleotides, the CDR3 is TGTGCCAGCAGCGACTACAACGGACTAGCGGGGGCCCCCTACGAGCAGTACTTC. It yields the protein CASSDYNGLAGAPYEQYF.